The next 5 T cell receptor beta chains were all read from a single sample in a study of response to subunit inactivated influenza vaccine (dated by TCRdb to 2016 to 2019). Receptor amplification or capture employed RT-PCR. Sequencing was carried out with an Illumina HiSeq 2500. TCRdb ran its own pipeline on the public reads, namely fastp trimming at Q25 and MiXCR clone calling, and kept in-frame beta chains. For every CDR3 protein sequence, its rows merge into one entry that carries the most common genes and DNA. In all, the sample holds over 800,000 distinct CDR3 sequences, and 21% of those were seen once. The ten most abundant clones make up 10% of the sample. This sample comprised PBMCs from blood, obtained 5 to 6 days after vaccination. Every receptor here comes from a man aged 45-65 years who received an inactivated influenza vaccine. Donor details come from another sample of the same person, matched by shared clones.

This clonotype was recorded a few times. The CDR3 sequence is CATSRDGGSKNIQYF. CDR3 sequence (DNA): TGTGCCACCAGCAGAGATGGGGGCTCCAAAAACATTCAGTACTTC. The chain recombines TRBV15 with TRBJ2-4; a weak D match, TRBD1 (6 bases). V gave up 0 bases and J gave up 2 bases, with 8 bases separating them. The CDR3 is 15 residues long. Per the germline V gene, CDR1 is LNHNV and CDR2 is YYDKDF (reference sequence).

This clonotype was detected only once. This chain links TRBV6-1 with TRBJ2-5; the match to TRBD1 covers 8 bases. J lost 5 bases, V lost 6 bases, and 17 bases had no gene match. The length of the CDR3 is 17 residues. Germline assignment: CDR1 MNHNS and CDR2 SASEGT. CDR3 nucleotide sequence: TGTGCCAGCAGAACAGGATCCGGGACAGGTATTAAGGAGACCCAGTACTTC. It yields the protein CASRTGSGTGIKETQYF.

Here the CDR3 reads CSARVRPQETQYF. The CDR3 region has the DNA TGCAGTGCTAGAGTCAGACCGCAAGAGACCCAGTACTTC. The chain combines TRBV20-1 with TRBJ2-5; no definite D call. Trimming removed 1 base from V and 2 bases from J, with 8 bases in between. The CDR3 is 13 amino acids. CDR1 DFQATT and CDR2 SNEGSKA come from the germline V gene (reference sequence).

This clonotype has a handful of counts. The chain is built from TRBV5-5 and TRBJ2-3, with D unresolved. V lost 4 bases, J lost 6 bases, and 15 bases lay in between. The CDR3 totals 14 residues. Looked up from germline, CDR1 is SGHKS and CDR2 is YYEKEE (reference sequence). The CDR3 sequence is CASSDLKDADTQYF. The DNA for the CDR3 is TGTGCCAGCAGCGATCTCAAGGACGCGGATACGCAGTATTTT.

The rearrangement links TRBV20-1 to TRBJ2-5, with D tentatively TRBD2 (6 bases). V was shortened by 5 bases and J by 0 bases, with 13 bases between the two germline ends. The CDR3 length is 14 residues. Germline V gene data show CDR1 as DFQATT and CDR2 as SNEGSKA (reference sequence). The CDR3 DNA follows: TGCAGTGCTCTCCGCGGGACTCACCAAGAGACCCAGTACTTC. Translating gives CSALRGTHQETQYF.